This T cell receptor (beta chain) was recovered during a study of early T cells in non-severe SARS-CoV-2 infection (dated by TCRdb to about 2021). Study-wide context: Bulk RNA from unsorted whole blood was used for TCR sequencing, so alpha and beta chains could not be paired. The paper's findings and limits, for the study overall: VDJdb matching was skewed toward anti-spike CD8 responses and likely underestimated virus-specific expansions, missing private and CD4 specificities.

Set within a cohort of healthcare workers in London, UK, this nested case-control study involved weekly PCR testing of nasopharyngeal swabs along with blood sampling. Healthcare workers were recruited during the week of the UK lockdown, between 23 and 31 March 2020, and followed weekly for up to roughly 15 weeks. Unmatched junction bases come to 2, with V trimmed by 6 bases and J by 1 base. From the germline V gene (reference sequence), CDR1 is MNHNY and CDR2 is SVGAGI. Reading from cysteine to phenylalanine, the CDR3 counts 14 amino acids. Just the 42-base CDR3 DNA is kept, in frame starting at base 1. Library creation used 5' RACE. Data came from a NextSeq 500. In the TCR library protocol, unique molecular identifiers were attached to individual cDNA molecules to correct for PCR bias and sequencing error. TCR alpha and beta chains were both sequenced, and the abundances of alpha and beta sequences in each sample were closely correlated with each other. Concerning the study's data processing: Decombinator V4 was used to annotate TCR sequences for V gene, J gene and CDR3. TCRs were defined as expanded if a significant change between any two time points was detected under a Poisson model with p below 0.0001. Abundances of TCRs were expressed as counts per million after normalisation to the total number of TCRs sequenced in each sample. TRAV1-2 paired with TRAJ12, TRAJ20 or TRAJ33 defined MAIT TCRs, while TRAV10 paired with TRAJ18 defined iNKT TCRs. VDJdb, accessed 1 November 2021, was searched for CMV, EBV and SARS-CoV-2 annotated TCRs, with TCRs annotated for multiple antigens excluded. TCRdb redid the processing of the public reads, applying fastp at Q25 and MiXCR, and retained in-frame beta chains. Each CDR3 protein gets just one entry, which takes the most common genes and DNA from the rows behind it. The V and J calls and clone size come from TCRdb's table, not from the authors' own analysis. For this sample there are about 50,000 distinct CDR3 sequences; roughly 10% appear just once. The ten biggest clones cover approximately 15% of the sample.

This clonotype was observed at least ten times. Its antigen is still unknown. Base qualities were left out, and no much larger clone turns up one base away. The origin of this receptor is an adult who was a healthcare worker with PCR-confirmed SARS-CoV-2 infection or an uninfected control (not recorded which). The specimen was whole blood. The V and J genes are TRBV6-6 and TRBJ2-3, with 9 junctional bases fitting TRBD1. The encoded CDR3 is CASSRDRGTDTQYF. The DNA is TGTGCCAGCAGCCGGGACAGGGGCACAGATACGCAGTATTTT.